This T cell receptor beta chain was identified during a study of PD-1 blockade in classical Hodgkin lymphoma. Clones were sequenced by immunoSEQ multiplex PCR, and TCRdb holds only the in-frame ones, with some missing. The data show roughly 17,000 clones, 83% seen once. Stated time point: cycle 4 day 1 (C4D1), after less than seven weeks of nivolumab. All trial patients relapsed after autologous stem cell transplantation. The TCR originated in a human donor with classical Hodgkin lymphoma. Sequenced material: peripheral blood mononuclear cells (PBMCs), taken before the fourth cycle of nivolumab.

The CDR3 reads CASNGGAKETQYF. CDR3 bases: TGTGCCAGCAACGGGGGGGCCAAAGAGACCCAGTACTTC. V is TRBV25-1 and J is TRBJ2-5; 8 bases line up with TRBD2. The V gene end was trimmed by 7 bases and the J gene end by 3 bases; junction bases not matched to a gene: 4. Per germline, CDR1 MGHDK and CDR2 SYGVNS. CDR3 length: 13 amino acids.